This passage covers 17 T cell receptor beta chains from one sample sequenced in a study of cytomegalovirus exposure and HLA in healthy donors. The PCR used 60 Vbeta and 13 Jbeta primers. Using immunoSEQ multiplex PCR, the repertoire was profiled, and TCRdb retains in-frame clones only, with some absent. Found here are 130,000 or so clones; the top ten clones hold around 2.4%. Material for sequencing was PBMCs. The receptors were sampled from a woman younger than 30 in good health and CMV-seronegative.

The V call is TRBV6-5, the J call TRBJ1-2; no definite D call. The CDR3 is made up of 13 amino acids. Trimming cost V 5 bases and J 4 bases, with 11 bases left between them. Germline CDR1 reads MNHEY; CDR2 reads SVGAGI. CDR3 loop: CASSALSGYGYTF. Written as DNA, the CDR3 is TGTGCCAGCAGTGCTCTATCAGGCTATGGCTACACCTTC.

The chain links TRBV4-2 to TRBJ1-1; the match to TRBD1 covers 7 bases. The CDR3 is 15 residues long. The germline gives CDR1 LGHNA, CDR2 YNFKEQ. The V segment lost 2 bases and the J segment 1 base; nucleotides outside the gene matches: 4. The CDR3 coding sequence is TGTGCCAGCAGCCAACCTACAGGGGAGAACACTGAAGCTTTCTTT. Its translation is CASSQPTGENTEAFF.

V usage is TRBV5-1 and J usage is TRBJ2-6; 9 bases fit TRBD1. The germline V gene has CDR1 SGHRS and CDR2 YFSETQ. CDR3 length equals 17 residues. V lost 4 bases and J lost 0; bases outside the gene matches: 5. The CDR3 DNA reads as TGCGCCAGCAGCGGGACAGGGTTAGGCTCTGGGGCCAACGTCCTGACTTTC. Protein product: CASSGTGLGSGANVLTF. Combining the CDR3 with reference TRBV5-1 and TRBJ2-6 gives the whole variable domain KAGVTQTPRYLIKTRGQQVTLSCSPISGHRSVSWYQQTPGQGLQFLFEYFSETQRNKGNFPGRFSGRQFSNSRSEMNVSTLELGDSALYLCASSGTGLGSGANVLTFGAGSRLTVL.

The genes are TRBV6-1 and TRBJ2-4; 10 bases fit TRBD2. This CDR3 is built from 14 residues. V was pared by 7 bases and J by 7 bases, with 7 bases of the junction left unmatched. The germline V gene has CDR1 MNHNS and CDR2 SASEGT. In nucleotides, the CDR3 is TGTGCCAGCACCAAAGCGGGAGGGCCCAACATTCAGTACTTC. Amino acid sequence: CASTKAGGPNIQYF.

The CDR3 loop is CASSAPGSGYTF. The CDR3 DNA is TGTGCCAGCAGCGCACCCGGGAGTGGCTACACCTTC. This chain joins TRBV14 and TRBJ1-2; D is unresolved. V was trimmed by 5 bases and J by 7 bases, leaving 11 bases between them. The germline V gene has CDR1 SGHDN and CDR2 FVKESK. The CDR3 contains 12 residues.

V gene TRBV7-9 combines with J gene TRBJ2-7; 10 bases agree with TRBD2. V lost 5 bases, J lost 0 bases, and 10 bases stayed unmatched. Germline CDR1 reads SEHNR; CDR2 reads FQNEAQ (reference sequence). The CDR3 sequence is 17 residues long. CDR3 residues: CASSRGVAGGSSYEQYF. CDR3 bases: TGTGCCAGCAGCCGGGGGGTAGCGGGAGGTAGCTCCTACGAGCAGTACTTC.

The chain uses TRBV18 and TRBJ2-5, with TRBD1 identical over 9 bases. The CDR3 is 15 residues long. Germline V gene data show CDR1 as KGHSH and CDR2 as LQKENI. The V gene end was trimmed by 2 bases and the J gene end by 2 bases; junction bases not matched to a gene: 3. In DNA, the CDR3 is TGTGCCAGCTCACCAGGGACAGGGAGTCAAGAGACCCAGTACTTC. Amino acids: CASSPGTGSQETQYF. The full variable domain, completed using reference TRBV18 and TRBJ2-5, is NAGVMQNPRHLVRRRGQEARLRCSPMKGHSHVYWYRQLPEEGLKFMVYLQKENIIDESGMPKERFSAEFPKEGPSILRIQQVVRGDSAAYFCASSPGTGSQETQYFGPGTRLLVL.

The chain is built from TRBV28 and TRBJ2-2; TRBD2 agrees at 7 bases. CDR3 length equals 14 residues. V lost 6 bases to trimming and J lost 5 bases; unmatched junction nucleotides: 6. Germline V gene sequence: CDR1 MDHEN, CDR2 SYDVKM. The CDR3 region has the DNA TGTGCCAGCAGCTTGGCGGGAGTTACCGGGGAGCTGTTTTTT. Residues: CASSLAGVTGELFF.

The chain is built from TRBV19 and TRBJ2-1; TRBD1 is a possible D gene (5 bases). The V gene's germline CDR1 is LNHDA and CDR2 SQIVND (reference sequence). Trimming cost V 3 bases and J 6 bases, with 12 bases left between them. The CDR3 contains 14 residues. CDR3 residues: CASSMGLEGNEQFF. CDR3 DNA: TGTGCCAGTAGTATGGGGCTAGAAGGCAATGAGCAGTTCTTC.

V usage is TRBV19 and J usage is TRBJ1-1; tentatively, D is TRBD1 (5 bases). CDR3 length equals 15 residues. Germline V gene lookup returns CDR1 LNHDA and CDR2 SQIVND (reference sequence). Trimming stripped 5 bases from V and 2 bases from J, with 15 bases between. CDR3 coding DNA: TGTGCCAGTAGTGGGCCCGGGACTACAAACACTGAAGCTTTCTTT. This codes for CASSGPGTTNTEAFF. The variable domain in full, completed from reference TRBV19 and TRBJ1-1, reads DGGITQSPKYLFRKEGQNVTLSCEQNLNHDAMYWYRQDPGQGLRLIYYSQIVNDFQKGDIAEGYSVSREKKESFPLTVTSAQKNPTAFYLCASSGPGTTNTEAFFGQGTRLTVV.

CDR3 nucleotide sequence: TGTGCCAGCAGCTTCGAGGACACCGGCACTGAAGCTTTCTTT. Amino acids: CASSFEDTGTEAFF. The chain couples TRBV11-2 to TRBJ1-1; D might be TRBD1 (5 bases). Looked up from germline, CDR1 is SGHAT and CDR2 is FQNNGV. Between the trimmed V and J ends, which lost 3 bases and 4 bases, there was a span of 12 bases. There are 14 residues in the CDR3.

The CDR3 DNA reads as TGTGCCAGTAGTATAAGGCCCCAGGGGGCCTCTTCTGAAAAACTGTTTTTT. This gives the protein CASSIRPQGASSEKLFF. This chain uses TRBV19 with TRBJ1-4, with 8 bases matching TRBD1. The CDR3 is 17 residues long. Losses at the gene ends were 2 bases for V and 7 bases for J; bases not matched to a gene: 12. Germline V lookup: CDR1 LNHDA, CDR2 SQIVND (reference sequence).

J is TRBJ1-2 and V is TRBV29-1; perhaps TRBD1 as D (5 bases). V gave up 5 bases and J gave up 6 bases, with 10 bases separating them. Germline CDR1 and CDR2: SQVTM and ANQGSEA. The CDR3 is made up of 11 amino acids. As DNA, the CDR3 is TGCAGCGTTTCGACAGAAGATGGCTACACCTTC. Its protein product is CSVSTEDGYTF.

V gene TRBV6-1 combines with J gene TRBJ2-5; D is possibly TRBD1 (5 bases). Trimming shortened V by 8 bases and J by 5 bases, and 15 bases separated the two germline ends. Germline V gene lookup returns CDR1 MNHNS and CDR2 SASEGT. The CDR3 length is 13 residues. The CDR3, as DNA: TGTGCCAGCGCTGGGGCTAGATTGGAGACCCAGTACTTC. Translated, it gives CASAGARLETQYF.

This chain connects TRBV4-3 to TRBJ1-2; 7 bases are shared with TRBD1. The CDR3 sequence is 15 residues long. Germline values: CDR1 LGHNA, CDR2 YSLEER. Trimming cost V 2 bases and J 3 bases; bases outside gene matches: 6. The CDR3: CASSQIDREDYGYTF. The CDR3 DNA is TGCGCCAGCAGCCAAATTGACAGGGAAGACTATGGCTACACCTTC.

The rearrangement links TRBV7-2 to TRBJ2-1; D is undetermined. From germline, CDR1 is SGHTA and CDR2 FQGNSA. The length of the CDR3 is 15 residues. The V end was cut by 0 bases, the J end by 0 bases, with 6 bases between. CDR3 bases: TGTGCCAGCAGCTTAGCTAGAGGCTCCTACAATGAGCAGTTCTTC. Translating gives CASSLARGSYNEQFF.

The rearrangement links TRBV6-1 to TRBJ2-1; D remains unclear. Germline values: CDR1 MNHNS, CDR2 SASEGT. Trimming cost V 5 bases and J 4 bases, with 6 bases left between them. The CDR3 covers 12 residues. The CDR3 coding sequence is TGTGCCAGCAGTCCCACATACAATGAGCAGTTCTTC. Amino acid sequence: CASSPTYNEQFF.